This T cell receptor beta chain emerged from a study of OX40 agonist ivuxolimab in advanced cancers. Study-level points and caveats: Low normalized T-cell clonal expansion was also seen in some nonresponders.

CDR1 and CDR2 (germline): SGHAT, FQNNGV. There are 13 residues in the CDR3. V was shortened by 0 bases and J by 8 bases, with 8 bases between the two germline ends. Method: immunoSEQ multiplex PCR; TCRdb's copy keeps in-frame clones and lacks some. The sample shows roughly 17,000 clones, 86% of them seen only once. Comment on this clone: Its antigen is still unknown.

The origin of this receptor is an adult with an advanced solid tumor such as melanoma, head and neck, liver or kidney cancer. The rearrangement uses TRBV11-2 and TRBJ1-5; D uncertain. The starting material was CD4+ or CD8+ T cells sorted from blood, obtained in a trial of the OX40 agonist ivuxolimab. The CDR3 DNA reads TGTGCCAGCAGCTTAGATCTTTCCGAGCCCCAGCATTTT. Its protein is CASSLDLSEPQHF.